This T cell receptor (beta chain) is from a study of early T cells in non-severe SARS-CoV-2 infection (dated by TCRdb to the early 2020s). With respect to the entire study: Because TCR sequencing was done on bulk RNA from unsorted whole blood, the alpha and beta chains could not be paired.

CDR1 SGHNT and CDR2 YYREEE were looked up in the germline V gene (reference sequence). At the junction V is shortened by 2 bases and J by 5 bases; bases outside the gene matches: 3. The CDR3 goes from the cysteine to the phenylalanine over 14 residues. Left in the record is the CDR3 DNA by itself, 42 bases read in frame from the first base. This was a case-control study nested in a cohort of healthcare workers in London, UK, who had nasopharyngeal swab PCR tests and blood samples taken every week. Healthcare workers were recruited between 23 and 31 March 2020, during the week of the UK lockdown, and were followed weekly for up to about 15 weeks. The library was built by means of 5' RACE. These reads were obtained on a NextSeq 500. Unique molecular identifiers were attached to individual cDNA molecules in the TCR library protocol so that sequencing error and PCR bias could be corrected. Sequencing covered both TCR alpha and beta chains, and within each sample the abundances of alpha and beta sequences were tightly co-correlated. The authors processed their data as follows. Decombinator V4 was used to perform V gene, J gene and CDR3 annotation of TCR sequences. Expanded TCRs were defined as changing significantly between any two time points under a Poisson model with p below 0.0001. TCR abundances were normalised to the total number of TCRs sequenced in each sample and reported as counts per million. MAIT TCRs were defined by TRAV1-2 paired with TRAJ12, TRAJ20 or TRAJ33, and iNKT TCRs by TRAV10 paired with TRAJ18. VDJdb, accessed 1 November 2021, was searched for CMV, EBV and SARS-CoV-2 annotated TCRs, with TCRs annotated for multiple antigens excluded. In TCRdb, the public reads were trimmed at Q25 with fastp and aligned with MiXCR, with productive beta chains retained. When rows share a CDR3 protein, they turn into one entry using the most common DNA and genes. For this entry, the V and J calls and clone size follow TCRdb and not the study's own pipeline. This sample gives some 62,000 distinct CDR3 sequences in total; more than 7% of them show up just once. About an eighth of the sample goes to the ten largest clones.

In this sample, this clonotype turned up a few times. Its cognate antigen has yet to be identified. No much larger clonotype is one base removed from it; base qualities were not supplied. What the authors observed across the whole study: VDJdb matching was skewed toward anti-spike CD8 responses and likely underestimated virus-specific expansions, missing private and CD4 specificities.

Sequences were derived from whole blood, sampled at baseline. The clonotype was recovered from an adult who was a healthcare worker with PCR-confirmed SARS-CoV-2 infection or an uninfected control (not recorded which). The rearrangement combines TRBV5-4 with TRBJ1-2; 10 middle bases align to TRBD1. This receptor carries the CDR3 CASSFRTGGYGYTF. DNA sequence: TGTGCCAGCAGCTTCCGGACAGGGGGTTATGGCTACACCTTC.